The clone carrying this T cell receptor (beta chain) appeared a few times. Antigen unknown. The sample originates from a study of T-cell reconstitution after alpha-beta-depleted transplantation in children. Unique molecular identifiers were used to barcode this TCRbeta library. TCRdb redid the calling of the PCR reads with MiXCR, one entry per CDR3 protein. The sample contains roughly 790,000 distinct CDR3 sequences, roughly 15% of which appear only once. Study observations and caveats: Fresh T-cell production supplied most of the T-cell counts and diversity seen one year after transplant. About two months after transplant, alpha-beta T cells reportedly came from several hundred expanded graft clones.

The receptor was derived from a male patient between 10 and 17 years old who had a stem cell transplant for acute lymphoblastic leukemia, so the T cells may come from the graft donor. The material sequenced was PBMCs, mostly from graft donor cells, taken 360 days after TCRalphabeta/CD19-depleted stem cell transplant.

The CDR3 nucleotides read TGTGCCAGCAGTTTAATACCTCGCCAGAGCTACAATGAGCAGTTCTTC. This translates into CASSLIPRQSYNEQFF. The chain couples TRBV12-3 or TRBV12-4 to TRBJ2-1; D gene ambiguous. V was shortened by 2 bases and J by 3 bases, with 14 bases between the two germline ends. This CDR3 comprises 16 residues.